The source of this TCR beta chain is a study of shared clonotypes between healthy human individuals. Details on this clone: Its antigen is not known.

In the CD4+ fraction, cells were divided into CD45RA+ naive and CD45RA-negative memory subsets. The authors loaded about 0.2 ug DNA, 27,000 or so T cell genomes, into sorted-subset replicate PCRs. Some clones are missing from TCRdb's copy, which holds only in-frame ones; the method was immunoSEQ multiplex PCR. The profile shows a few million clones, about 92% of them singletons. Study-level findings and limits: Memory subsets had estimated richness that was generally smaller than that of naive subsets. Represented diversity, genetic and exposure-history alike, was limited by few donors.

V was clipped by 8 bases and J by 5 bases, with 16 bases between them. There are 13 residues in the CDR3. Germline CDR1 reads SGHRS; CDR2 reads YFSETQ. The chain couples TRBV5-1 to TRBJ2-5, with a weak D call TRBD2 (6 bases). The sequence was collected from a young man in good health. The sequenced material came from naive CD4+ T cells sorted from blood. Subset specified: CD45RA+ positively selected. CDR3 loop: CASTGGFEETQYF. In DNA form, the CDR3 reads TGCGCCAGTACCGGGGGTTTCGAGGAGACCCAGTACTTC.